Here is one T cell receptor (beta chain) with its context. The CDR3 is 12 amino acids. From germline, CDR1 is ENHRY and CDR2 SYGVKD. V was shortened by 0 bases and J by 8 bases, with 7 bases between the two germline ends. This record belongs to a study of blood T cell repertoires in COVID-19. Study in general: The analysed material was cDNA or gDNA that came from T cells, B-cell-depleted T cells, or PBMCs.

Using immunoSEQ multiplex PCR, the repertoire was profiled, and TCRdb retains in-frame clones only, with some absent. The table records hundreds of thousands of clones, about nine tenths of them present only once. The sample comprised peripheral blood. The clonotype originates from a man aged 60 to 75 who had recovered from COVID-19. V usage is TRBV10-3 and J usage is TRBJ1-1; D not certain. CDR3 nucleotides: TGTGCCATCAGTGAGTCTGAGACAGAAGCTTTCTTT. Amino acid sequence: CAISESETEAFF.